This TCR beta chain was sequenced in a study of cytomegalovirus exposure and HLA in healthy donors. Trimming cost V 2 bases and J 5 bases; bases outside gene matches: 11. Germline V gene data show CDR1 as MDHEN and CDR2 as SYDVKM. This CDR3 comprises 16 residues. Both 60 Vbeta primers and 13 Jbeta primers went into the PCR. Libraries were prepared by immunoSEQ multiplex PCR; TCRdb keeps only in-frame clonotypes and omits some of them. The data contain fewer than 150,000 clones, about 82% of them singletons. Sequencing was done on a sample of PBMCs. The chain couples TRBV28 to TRBJ2-5; 7 bases line up with TRBD2. The sequence derives from a man aged 30 to 39 in good health. The CDR3 loop reads CASSLGGGPLGETQYF. CDR3 sequence (DNA): TGTGCCAGCAGTTTAGGGGGAGGGCCATTAGGGGAGACCCAGTACTTC.